The 20 T cell receptor beta chains in this list originate from one sample, sequenced in a study of OX40 agonist ivuxolimab in advanced cancers. Here immunoSEQ multiplex PCR was the method, and the copy in TCRdb shows in-frame clones only, minus some. This repertoire shows around 70,000 clones, approximately 90% found once; its top ten account for 5.5% to 6%. Sequencing was performed on CD4+ or CD8+ T cells sorted from blood, taken in a trial of the OX40 agonist ivuxolimab. The receptors come from an adult with an advanced solid tumor such as melanoma, head and neck, liver or kidney cancer.

This clone was detected once. At one boundary the junction diverges from the germline segment, which might be a read error. The chain carries TRBV28 and TRBJ2-7; TRBD1 might be the D (6 bases). The CDR3 runs to 14 residues. Germline V CDR1 and CDR2: MDHEN, SYDVKM. CDR3 sequence: CASSLRAGEHEQYF. The CDR3 coding sequence is TGTGCCAGTAGTTTACGGGCAGGGGAACACGAGCAGTACTTC.

This clone came up once. J is TRBJ2-7 and V is TRBV4-2, with TRBD1 as a possible D gene (5 bases). V lost 3 bases to trimming and J lost 5 bases, with 14 bases between them. CDR1 is LGHNA and CDR2 is YNFKEQ in the germline V gene. The CDR3 consists of 14 residues. The CDR3 is CASSQWQGRNEQYF. As DNA, the CDR3 is TGTGCCAGCAGCCAGTGGCAGGGTAGGAACGAGCAGTACTTC.

As to this clone: The sample has other DNA sequences that encode this CDR3 too. The chain carries TRBV28 and TRBJ2-3; 14 nucleotides agree with TRBD2. The germline V gene has CDR1 MDHEN and CDR2 SYDVKM. The trim removed 6 bases at V and 3 bases at J, leaving 2 bases unmatched. This CDR3 comprises 15 residues. CDR3 region: CASRRLAGGTDTQYF. Written as DNA, the CDR3 is TGTGCCAGCAGACGACTAGCGGGAGGGACAGATACGCAGTATTTT.

CDR3 sequence reads: CASSPGAVPEQFF. CDR3 coding DNA: TGTGCCAGCAGCCCAGGGGCAGTGCCCGAGCAGTTCTTC. The chain has TRBV9 and TRBJ2-1; possible D gene TRBD1, 6 bases. With 4 bases removed from V and 10 bases from J, the gap between germline ends came to 15 bases. Germline loops: CDR1 SGDLS, CDR2 YYNGEE. There are 13 residues in the CDR3.

The genes are TRBV5-5 and TRBJ2-7, with TRBD1 matching 8 bases. Trimming at V came to 4 bases and at J to 4 bases, leaving 7 bases not matched to a gene. Germline V CDR1 and CDR2: SGHKS, YYEKEE (reference sequence). The CDR3 sequence is 14 residues long. Here the CDR3 DNA reads TGTGCCAGCAGCCCCGGACAGGGTGGGTACGAGCAGTACTTC. This sequence encodes CASSPGQGGYEQYF.

V and J are TRBV6-1 and TRBJ2-3; 14 bases are a match to TRBD2. J lost 5 bases, V lost 1 base, and 5 bases had no gene match. Germline V gives CDR1 MNHNS, CDR2 SASEGT. This CDR3 comprises 17 residues. The CDR3 DNA follows: TGTGCCAGCAGTGAAGAGACTAGCGGGGGGGCCGGAGATACGCAGTATTTT. It codes for CASSEETSGGAGDTQYF.

The chain uses TRBV27 and TRBJ2-1, with 11 nucleotides matching TRBD2. The trim removed 8 bases at V and 7 bases at J, leaving 4 bases unmatched. The CDR3 spans 13 residues. Looked up from germline, CDR1 is MNHEY and CDR2 is SMNVEV (reference sequence). CDR3 amino acids: CASARLAGNEQFF. DNA of the CDR3: TGTGCCAGCGCCCGACTAGCGGGGAATGAGCAGTTCTTC.

The chain carries TRBV10-3 and TRBJ2-5, with unresolved D. This CDR3 is built from 14 residues. With 1 base removed from V and 2 bases from J, the gap between germline ends came to 8 bases. Per the germline V gene, CDR1 is ENHRY and CDR2 is SYGVKD. CDR3 bases: TGTGCCATCAGTGAGTTGGGCAGGCAAGAGACCCAGTACTTC. As protein: CAISELGRQETQYF.

V usage is TRBV6-6 and J usage is TRBJ2-2, with D perhaps matching TRBD1 (5 bases). The CDR3 is 16 residues long. With 1 base removed from V and 0 bases from J, the gap between germline ends came to 9 bases. Germline assignment: CDR1 MNHNY and CDR2 SVGAGI (reference sequence). CDR3: CASSYFRQTNTGELFF. In DNA form, the CDR3 reads TGTGCCAGCAGTTACTTTAGACAGACGAACACCGGGGAGCTGTTTTTT.

As regards this clone: Germline is not matched at one junction end, which may reflect a read error. The J gene is TRBJ1-5, the V gene TRBV15; D ambiguous. The CDR3 is 11 residues long. The germline V gene has CDR1 LNHNV and CDR2 YYDKDF (reference sequence). The CDR3 nucleotides read TGTGCCACCGGCAGAGGCCAGCCCCAGCATTTT. Its translation is CATGRGQPQHF. The full variable domain, rest sourced from reference TRBV15 and TRBJ1-5, is DAMVIQNPRYQVTQFGKPVTLSCSQTLNHNVMYWYQQKSSQAPKLLFHYYDKDFNNEADTPDNFQSRRPNTSFCFLDIRSPGLGDTAMYLCATGRGQPQHFGDGTRLSIL.

Here the CDR3 reads CASSGMYRDRGHQPQHF. CDR3 bases: TGTGCCAGCAGCGGAATGTACCGGGACAGGGGCCATCAGCCCCAGCATTTT. The chain uses TRBV2 and TRBJ1-5; 10 bases align to TRBD1. Trimming at V came to 6 bases and at J to 5 bases, leaving 13 bases not matched to a gene. The germline V gene has CDR1 SNHLY and CDR2 FYNNEI. CDR3 length equals 17 residues.

The V gene is TRBV28, the J gene TRBJ2-7; no definite D call. Per germline, CDR1 MDHEN and CDR2 SYDVKM. The CDR3 sequence is 13 residues long. Trimming cost V 4 bases and J 5 bases, with 12 bases left between them. CDR3 sequence: CASSSRSSDEQYF. CDR3 nucleotides: TGTGCCAGCAGTTCTCGGTCCTCTGACGAGCAGTACTTC.

The rearrangement links TRBV29-1 to TRBJ2-5, with 9 nucleotides matching TRBD2. The V segment lost 5 bases and the J segment 2 bases; nucleotides outside the gene matches: 9. In germline, CDR1 is SQVTM, CDR2 ANQGSEA. The CDR3 extends over 15 amino acids. CDR3 DNA sequence: TGCAGCGTTAACGGACTAGCGAGACTACAAGAGACCCAGTACTTC. Protein product: CSVNGLARLQETQYF.

The rearrangement uses TRBV7-3 and TRBJ2-1; D is unresolved. The V end lost 5 bases, the J end lost 6 bases, and 20 bases lay between the germline ends. The germline V gene encodes CDR1 SGHTA and CDR2 FQGTGA. The CDR3 consists of 16 residues. The CDR3 region is CASSTYRHLDFNEQFF. The CDR3 coding sequence is TGTGCCAGCAGCACGTACCGGCATCTCGATTTCAATGAGCAGTTCTTC.

The chain combines TRBV14 with TRBJ2-2; D is perhaps TRBD2 (5 bases). The CDR3 loop spans 15 amino acids. The germline V and J ends were trimmed by 4 bases and 5 bases, with 14 bases remaining between them. CDR1 and CDR2 from the germline V gene are SGHDN and FVKESK. The CDR3 region has the DNA TGTGCCAGCAGCCCGTGGGGAGTTCGAACCGGGGAGCTGTTTTTT. Its translation: CASSPWGVRTGELFF.

Written as DNA, the CDR3 is TGTGCCAGCAGTACGGCCATAAGCAATCAGCCCCAGCATTTT. It yields the protein CASSTAISNQPQHF. The V call is TRBV6-5, the J call TRBJ1-5; D not resolved. V lost 5 bases, J lost 1 base, and 9 bases lay in between. This CDR3 is 14 amino acids long. The germline gives CDR1 MNHEY, CDR2 SVGAGI.

This chain uses TRBV6-1 with TRBJ2-7; D ambiguous. The CDR3 has 12 amino acids. Looked up from germline, CDR1 is MNHNS and CDR2 is SASEGT. V was cut by 5 bases and J by 5 bases, with 10 bases left in between. The CDR3 is CASSPSGHEQYF. CDR3 sequence (DNA): TGTGCCAGCAGTCCCTCTGGCCACGAGCAGTACTTC.

J is TRBJ2-1 and V is TRBV9, with a tentative D call TRBD1 (5 bases). The V gene's germline CDR1 is SGDLS and CDR2 YYNGEE. The ends were cut back, 0 bases at V and 4 bases at J, with 5 bases in the middle. This CDR3 region has 13 residues. Written as DNA, the CDR3 is TGTGCCAGCAGCGTAGCAGGGTACAATGAGCAGTTCTTC. Residues: CASSVAGYNEQFF.

This clone has a single count. The rearrangement uses TRBV5-1 and TRBJ1-6, with 10 bases that match TRBD1. The CDR3 length is 17 residues. Germline lookup yields CDR1 SGHRS and CDR2 YFSETQ. V shed 4 bases and J 5 bases; nucleotides not matched to a gene: 9. The CDR3 reads CASSPEGQGVNNSPLHF. The CDR3 coding sequence is TGCGCCAGCAGCCCGGAAGGACAGGGGGTCAATAATTCACCCCTCCACTTT. Full variable domain (outside the CDR3, taken from reference TRBV5-1 and TRBJ1-6): KAGVTQTPRYLIKTRGQQVTLSCSPISGHRSVSWYQQTPGQGLQFLFEYFSETQRNKGNFPGRFSGRQFSNSRSEMNVSTLELGDSALYLCASSPEGQGVNNSPLHFGNGTRLTVT.

V gene TRBV5-1 combines with J gene TRBJ2-3; no definite D call. Germline CDR1 SGHRS, CDR2 YFSETQ. Between the trimmed V and J ends, which lost 0 bases and 0 bases, there was a span of 5 bases. CDR3 length: 14 residues. The CDR3 bases are TGCGCCAGCAGCTTGGATGACAGCACAGATACGCAGTATTTT. Translating gives CASSLDDSTDTQYF.